Listed below are T cell receptor beta chains from one sample, sequenced in a study of blood T cell repertoires in COVID-19. Assay used: immunoSEQ multiplex PCR; TCRdb lists only in-frame clones, some missing. The sample consists of 300,000 to 400,000 clones, 89% of them appearing once. Specimen: PBMCs or T cells enriched from blood (not recorded which). These receptors originate from a man between 60 and 70 years old who had recovered from COVID-19. Both conserved end residues are trimmed from each CDR3.

v_gene	j_gene	len	CDR3aa
TRBV5-4	TRBJ2-3	14	ASSPLATVLADTQY
TRBV5-5	TRBJ1-2	10	ASTFYAYGYT
TRBV28	TRBJ2-3	11	ASSLNRVDTQY
TRBV2	TRBJ2-4	9	ASTELNIQY
TRBV6-6	TRBJ1-2	11	ASSPTGEVGYT
TRBV6-5	TRBJ1-2	13	ATIGTGQINYGYT
TRBV16	TRBJ1-2	13	ASSLRTENRYGYT
TRBV19	TRBJ2-3	13	ASSIVGASTDTQY
TRBV7-2	TRBJ1-2	11	ASSFTGSYGYT
TRBV7-7	TRBJ2-1	11	ASSLDRGNEQF
TRBV5-6	TRBJ1-3	14	ASSFRTGRSGNTIY
TRBV5-1	TRBJ2-1	12	ASSFASGSNEQF
TRBV7-9	TRBJ2-5	14	ASSLRGGPFRETQY
TRBV24-1	TRBJ2-1	15	ATSDPKLAASYNEQF
TRBV5-1	TRBJ2-6	13	ASSVDSSGANVLT
TRBV7-9	TRBJ2-3	17	ASSPGLAGGYLGTDTQY
TRBV5-1	TRBJ2-3	13	ASSSGQTGTDTQY
TRBV3-1/TRBV3-2	TRBJ2-7	13	ASSQAGTGFYEQY
TRBV3-1/TRBV3-2	TRBJ2-7	14	ASSPRKAGQHYEQY
TRBV7-2	TRBJ1-3	16	ASSLEGRGGIGGNTIY
TRBV4-2	TRBJ2-5	13	ASSHGLAGQETQY
TRBV4-3	TRBJ2-1	13	ASRGGSSSYNEQF
TRBV23-1	TRBJ1-5	12	ASSQRGRVQPQH
TRBV6-5	TRBJ1-1	13	ASSYRGGRDTEAF
TRBV5-1	TRBJ2-3	11	ASSVSFSGTQY
TRBV5-1	TRBJ1-2	11	ASSLGSTGGYT
TRBV28	TRBJ2-1	13	ASRTGGLPDNEQF
TRBV7-3	TRBJ2-7	11	ASGLAASYEQY
TRBV18	TRBJ1-4	11	ASSPGLNEKLF
TRBV19	TRBJ2-1	17	ASIPVSRQRLVDYNEQF
TRBV29-1	TRBJ2-5	12	SVDPRQGAETQY
TRBV9	TRBJ2-1	15	ASSFSTGTSTYNEQF
TRBV5-1	TRBJ2-7	13	ASSPSEGLAGEQY
TRBV6-1	TRBJ1-5	15	ASSGDTTLGGNQPQH
TRBV7-2	TRBJ2-7	12	ASSLGTGRYEQY